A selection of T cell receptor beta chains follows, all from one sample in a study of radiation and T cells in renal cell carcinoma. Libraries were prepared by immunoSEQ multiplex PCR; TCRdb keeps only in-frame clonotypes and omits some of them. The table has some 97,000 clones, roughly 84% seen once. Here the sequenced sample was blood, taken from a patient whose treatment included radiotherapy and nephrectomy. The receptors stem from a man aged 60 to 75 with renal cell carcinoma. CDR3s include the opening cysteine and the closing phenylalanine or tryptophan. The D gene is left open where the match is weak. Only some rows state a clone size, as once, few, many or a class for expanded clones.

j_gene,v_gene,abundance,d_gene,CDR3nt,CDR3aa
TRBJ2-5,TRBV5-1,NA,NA,TGCGCCAGCAGCTCATCACCGGGACGACAAGAGACCCAGTACTTC,CASSSSPGRQETQYF
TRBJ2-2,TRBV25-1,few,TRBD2,TGTGCCAGCAGTGCCAGCGGGGTGAACACCGGGGAGCTGTTTTTT,CASSASGVNTGELFF
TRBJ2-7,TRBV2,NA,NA,TGTGCCAGCAGTGAACCCTCCGAGCAGTACTTC,CASSEPSEQYF
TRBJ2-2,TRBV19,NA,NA,TGTGCCAGTAGTAAAGGGGTTGAGACCGGGGAGCTGTTTTTT,CASSKGVETGELFF
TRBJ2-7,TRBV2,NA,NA,TGTGCCAGCAACCCGTCCCGCTCCTACGAGCAGTACTTC,CASNPSRSYEQYF
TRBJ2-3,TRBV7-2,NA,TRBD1,TGTGCCAGCAGTCCCCGGGACAGCCTTCGACCAGATACGCAGTATTTT,CASSPRDSLRPDTQYF
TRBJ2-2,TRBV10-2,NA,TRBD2,TGCGCCAGCAGTGAGTGGACTAGCGGGAGGACCGGGGAGCTGTTTTTT,CASSEWTSGRTGELFF
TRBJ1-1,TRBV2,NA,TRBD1,TGTGCCAGCTTATTGACAGGGTCGGCTGGTGAAGCTTTCTTT,CASLLTGSAGEAFF
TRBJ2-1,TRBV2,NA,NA,TGTGCCAGCAGTTCCGGGACCTACAATGAGCAGTTCTTC,CASSSGTYNEQFF
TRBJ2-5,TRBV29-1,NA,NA,TGCAGCGTTGATTTCAGGGGTAGGGAGACCCAGTACTTC,CSVDFRGRETQYF
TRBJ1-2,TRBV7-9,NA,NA,TGTGCCAGCAGCCCAACCGGGACCCACTATGGCTACACCTTC,CASSPTGTHYGYTF
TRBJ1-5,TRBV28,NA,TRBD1,TGTGCCAGCACTTTTGGGGACAGGGGTGATCAGCCCCAGCATTTT,CASTFGDRGDQPQHF
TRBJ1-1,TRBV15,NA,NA,TGTGCCACCAGCAGGGAAATGAACACTGAAGCTTTCTTT,CATSREMNTEAFF
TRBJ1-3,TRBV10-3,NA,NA,TGTGCCATCAGTGATGGAAACACCATATATTTT,CAISDGNTIYF
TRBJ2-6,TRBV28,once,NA,TGTGCCAGCAGTTATGGTGGGGCCAACGTCCTGACTTTC,CASSYGGANVLTF
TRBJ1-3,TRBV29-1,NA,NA,TGCAGCGTCTCAACAGGGATCTCTGGAAACACCATATATTTT,CSVSTGISGNTIYF
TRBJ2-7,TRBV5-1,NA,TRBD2,TGCGCCAGCAGCTTGATACTCAGCGGGAGATCTAGCGAGCAGTACTTC,CASSLILSGRSSEQYF